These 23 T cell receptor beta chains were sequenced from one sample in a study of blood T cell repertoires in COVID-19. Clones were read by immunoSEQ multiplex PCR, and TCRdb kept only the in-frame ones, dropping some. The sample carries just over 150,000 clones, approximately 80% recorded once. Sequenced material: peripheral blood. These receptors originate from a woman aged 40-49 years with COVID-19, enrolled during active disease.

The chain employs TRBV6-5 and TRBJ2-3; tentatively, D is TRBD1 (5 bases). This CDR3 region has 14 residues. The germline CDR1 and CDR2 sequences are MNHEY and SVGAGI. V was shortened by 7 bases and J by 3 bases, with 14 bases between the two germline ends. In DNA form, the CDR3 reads TGTGCCAGCAAACAGGTTTTTGGGACAGATACGCAGTATTTT. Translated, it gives CASKQVFGTDTQYF.

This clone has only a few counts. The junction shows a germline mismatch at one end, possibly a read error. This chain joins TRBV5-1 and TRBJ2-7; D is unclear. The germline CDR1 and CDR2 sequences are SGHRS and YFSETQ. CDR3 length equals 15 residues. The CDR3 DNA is TGCGCCAGCAGATTGGGTATACTTACCTCCTACGAGCAGTACTTC. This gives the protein CASRLGILTSYEQYF.

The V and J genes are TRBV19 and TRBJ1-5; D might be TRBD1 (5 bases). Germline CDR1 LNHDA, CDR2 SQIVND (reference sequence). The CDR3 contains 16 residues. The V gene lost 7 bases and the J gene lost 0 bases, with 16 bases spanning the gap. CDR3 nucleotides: TGTGCCAGTACCCCTGGGGGGAGCTTTAGCAATCAGCCCCAGCATTTT. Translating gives CASTPGGSFSNQPQHF. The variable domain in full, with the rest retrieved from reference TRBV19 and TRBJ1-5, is DGGITQSPKYLFRKEGQNVTLSCEQNLNHDAMYWYRQDPGQGLRLIYYSQIVNDFQKGDIAEGYSVSREKKESFPLTVTSAQKNPTAFYLCASTPGGSFSNQPQHFGDGTRLSIL.

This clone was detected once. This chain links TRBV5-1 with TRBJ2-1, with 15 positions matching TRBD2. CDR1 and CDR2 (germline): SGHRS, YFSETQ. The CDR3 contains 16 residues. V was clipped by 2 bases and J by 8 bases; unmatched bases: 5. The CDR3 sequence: CASSFGLAGGPDEQFF. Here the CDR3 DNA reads TGCGCCAGCAGCTTTGGACTAGCGGGAGGGCCTGATGAGCAGTTCTTC.

CDR3 DNA: TGTGCCTGGCGGTCGGGACTCCTTCCCAATGAGCAGTTCTTC. It specifies CAWRSGLLPNEQFF. The rearrangement uses TRBV30 and TRBJ2-1, with TRBD2 as a possible D gene (6 bases). Germline V gene sequence: CDR1 GTSNPN, CDR2 SVGIG (reference sequence). The CDR3 spans 14 residues. Trimming took 5 bases from V and 6 from J, leaving 17 bases between them.

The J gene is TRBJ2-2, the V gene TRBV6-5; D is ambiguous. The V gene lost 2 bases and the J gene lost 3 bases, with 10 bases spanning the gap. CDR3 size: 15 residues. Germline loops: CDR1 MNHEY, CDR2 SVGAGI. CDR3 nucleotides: TGTGCCAGCAGTTACATCTCTACCTACACCGGGGAGCTGTTTTTT. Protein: CASSYISTYTGELFF.

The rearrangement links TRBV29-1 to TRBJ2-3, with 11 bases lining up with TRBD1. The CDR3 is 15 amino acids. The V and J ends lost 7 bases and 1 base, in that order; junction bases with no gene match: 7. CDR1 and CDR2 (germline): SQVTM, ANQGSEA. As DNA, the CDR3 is TGCAGCGCCGTGGGACAGGGGGGTGGCACAGATACGCAGTATTTT. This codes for CSAVGQGGGTDTQYF.

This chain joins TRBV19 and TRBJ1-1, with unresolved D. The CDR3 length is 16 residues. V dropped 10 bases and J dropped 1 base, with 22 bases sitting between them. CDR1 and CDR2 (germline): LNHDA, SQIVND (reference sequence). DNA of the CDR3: TGTGCCACCCGGTTCCAGGCAGATCCGACGAACACTGAAGCTTTCTTT. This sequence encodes CATRFQADPTNTEAFF. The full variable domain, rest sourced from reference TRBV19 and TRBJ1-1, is DGGITQSPKYLFRKEGQNVTLSCEQNLNHDAMYWYRQDPGQGLRLIYYSQIVNDFQKGDIAEGYSVSREKKESFPLTVTSAQKNPTAFYLCATRFQADPTNTEAFFGQGTRLTVV.

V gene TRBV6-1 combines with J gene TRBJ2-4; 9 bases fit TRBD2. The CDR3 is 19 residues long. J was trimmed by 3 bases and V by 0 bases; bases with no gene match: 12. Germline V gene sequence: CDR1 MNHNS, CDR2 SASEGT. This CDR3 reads CASSEARLAGQPHKNIQYF. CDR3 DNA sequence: TGTGCCAGCAGTGAAGCTCGGCTAGCGGGACAACCCCACAAAAACATTCAGTACTTC.

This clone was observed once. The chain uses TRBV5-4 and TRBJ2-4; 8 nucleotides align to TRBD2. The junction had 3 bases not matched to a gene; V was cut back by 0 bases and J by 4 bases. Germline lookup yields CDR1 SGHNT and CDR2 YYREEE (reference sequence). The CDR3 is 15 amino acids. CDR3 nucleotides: TGTGCCAGCAGCTTGGAGGGGACTAGGAAAAACATTCAGTACTTC. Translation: CASSLEGTRKNIQYF.

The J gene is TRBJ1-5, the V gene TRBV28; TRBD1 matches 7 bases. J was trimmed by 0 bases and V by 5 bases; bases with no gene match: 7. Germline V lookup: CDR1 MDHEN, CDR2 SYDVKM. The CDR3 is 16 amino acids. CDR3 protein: CASSETGALSNQPQHF. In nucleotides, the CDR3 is TGTGCCAGCAGTGAAACAGGGGCCCTTAGCAATCAGCCCCAGCATTTT.

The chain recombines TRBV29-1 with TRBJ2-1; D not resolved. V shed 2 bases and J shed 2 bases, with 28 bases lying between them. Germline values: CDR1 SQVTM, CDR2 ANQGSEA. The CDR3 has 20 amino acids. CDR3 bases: TGCAGCGTTGAAAGTTCAACGGCAGGTTTTGACACTTCAACCTACAATGAGCAGTTCTTC. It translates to CSVESSTAGFDTSTYNEQFF.

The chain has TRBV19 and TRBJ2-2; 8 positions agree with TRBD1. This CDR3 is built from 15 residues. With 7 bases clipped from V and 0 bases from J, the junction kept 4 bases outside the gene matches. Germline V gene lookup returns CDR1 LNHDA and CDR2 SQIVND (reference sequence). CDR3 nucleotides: TGTGCCAGTACCCCGACAGGGGCGAACACCGGGGAGCTGTTTTTT. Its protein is CASTPTGANTGELFF.

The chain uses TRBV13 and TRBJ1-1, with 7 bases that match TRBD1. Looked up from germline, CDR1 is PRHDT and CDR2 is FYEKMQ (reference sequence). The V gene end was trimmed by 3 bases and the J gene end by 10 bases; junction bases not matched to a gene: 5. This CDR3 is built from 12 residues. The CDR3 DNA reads TGTGCCAGCAGCTTCGACAGGGAGACAGCTTTCTTT. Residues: CASSFDRETAFF.

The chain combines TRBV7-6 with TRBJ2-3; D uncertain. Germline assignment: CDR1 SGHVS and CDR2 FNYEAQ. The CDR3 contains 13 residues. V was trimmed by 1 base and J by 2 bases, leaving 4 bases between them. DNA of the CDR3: TGTGCCAGCAGCTTAGGACACACAGATACGCAGTATTTT. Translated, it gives CASSLGHTDTQYF.

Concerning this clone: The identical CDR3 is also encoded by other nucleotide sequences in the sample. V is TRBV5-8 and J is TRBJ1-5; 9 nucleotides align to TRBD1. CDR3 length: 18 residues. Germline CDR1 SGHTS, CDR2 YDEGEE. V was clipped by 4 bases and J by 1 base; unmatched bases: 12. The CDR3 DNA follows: TGTGCCAGCAGCACTGGACAGGGGCTAGGATCGAGCAATCAGCCCCAGCATTTT. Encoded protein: CASSTGQGLGSSNQPQHF.

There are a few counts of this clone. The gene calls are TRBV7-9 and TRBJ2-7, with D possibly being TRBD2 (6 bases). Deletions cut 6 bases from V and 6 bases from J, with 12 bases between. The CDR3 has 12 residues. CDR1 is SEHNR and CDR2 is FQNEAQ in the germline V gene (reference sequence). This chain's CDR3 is CASRRGSGEQYF. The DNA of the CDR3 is TGTGCCAGCAGAAGAGGTAGCGGCGAGCAGTACTTC.

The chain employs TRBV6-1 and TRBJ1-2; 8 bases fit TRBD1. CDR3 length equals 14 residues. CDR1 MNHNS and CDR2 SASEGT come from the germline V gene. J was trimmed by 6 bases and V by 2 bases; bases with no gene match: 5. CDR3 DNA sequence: TGTGCCAGCAGTGAACAGACAGGGGCCCATGGCTACACCTTC. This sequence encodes CASSEQTGAHGYTF.

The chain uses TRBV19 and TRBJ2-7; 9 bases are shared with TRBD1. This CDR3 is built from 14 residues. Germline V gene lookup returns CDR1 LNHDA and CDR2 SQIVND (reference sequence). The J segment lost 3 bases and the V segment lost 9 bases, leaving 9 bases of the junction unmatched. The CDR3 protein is CASRPGQGGYEQYF. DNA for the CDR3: TGTGCCAGCAGACCGGGACAGGGAGGCTACGAGCAGTACTTC. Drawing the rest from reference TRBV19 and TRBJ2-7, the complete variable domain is DGGITQSPKYLFRKEGQNVTLSCEQNLNHDAMYWYRQDPGQGLRLIYYSQIVNDFQKGDIAEGYSVSREKKESFPLTVTSAQKNPTAFYLCASRPGQGGYEQYFGPGTRLTVT.

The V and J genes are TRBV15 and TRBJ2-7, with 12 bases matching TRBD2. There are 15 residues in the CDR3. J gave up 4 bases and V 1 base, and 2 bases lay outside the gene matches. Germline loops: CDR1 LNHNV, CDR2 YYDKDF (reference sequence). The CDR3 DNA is TGTGCCACCAGCAGAGGACTAGCGGGGGAGTACGAGCAGTACGTC. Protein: CATSRGLAGEYEQYV.

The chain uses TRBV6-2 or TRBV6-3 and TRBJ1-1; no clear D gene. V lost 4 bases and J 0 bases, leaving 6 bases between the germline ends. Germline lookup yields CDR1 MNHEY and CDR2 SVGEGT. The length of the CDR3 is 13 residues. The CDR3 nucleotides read TGTGCCAGCAGTTCCCAGGTGAACACTGAAGCTTTCTTT. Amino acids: CASSSQVNTEAFF.

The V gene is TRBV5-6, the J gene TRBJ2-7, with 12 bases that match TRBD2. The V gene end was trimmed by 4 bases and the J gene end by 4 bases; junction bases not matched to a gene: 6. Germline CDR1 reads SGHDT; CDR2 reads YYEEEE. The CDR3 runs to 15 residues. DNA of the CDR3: TGTGCCAGCAGCAGTCTCCTAGCGGGAGGGTACGAGCAGTACTTC. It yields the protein CASSSLLAGGYEQYF. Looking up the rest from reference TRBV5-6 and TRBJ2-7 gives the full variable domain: DAGVTQSPTHLIKTRGQQVTLRCSPKSGHDTVSWYQQALGQGPQFIFQYYEEEERQRGNFPDRFSGHQFPNYSSELNVNALLLGDSALYLCASSSLLAGGYEQYFGPGTRLTVT.

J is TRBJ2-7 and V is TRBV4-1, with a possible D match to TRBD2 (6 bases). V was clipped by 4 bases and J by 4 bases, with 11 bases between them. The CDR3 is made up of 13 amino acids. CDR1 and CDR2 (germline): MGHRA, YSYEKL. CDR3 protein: CASSLAAGYEQYV. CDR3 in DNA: TGCGCCAGCAGCCTAGCGGCGGGGTACGAGCAGTACGTC.